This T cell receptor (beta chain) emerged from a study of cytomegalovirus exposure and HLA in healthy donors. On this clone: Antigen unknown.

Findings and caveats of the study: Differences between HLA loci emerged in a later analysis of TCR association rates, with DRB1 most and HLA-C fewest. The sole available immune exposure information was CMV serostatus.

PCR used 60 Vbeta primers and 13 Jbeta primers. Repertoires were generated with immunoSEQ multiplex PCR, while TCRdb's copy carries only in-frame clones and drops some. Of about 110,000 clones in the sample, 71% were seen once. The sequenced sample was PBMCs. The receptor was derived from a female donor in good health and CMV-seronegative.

As DNA, the CDR3 is TGCAGCGTTGAAGCTAGAGGCAATGAGCAGTTCTTC. This encodes CSVEARGNEQFF. The chain has TRBV29-1 and TRBJ2-1; D unresolved. V gave up 1 base and J gave up 6 bases, with 7 bases separating them. The CDR3 totals 12 residues. CDR1 SQVTM and CDR2 ANQGSEA come from the germline V gene.